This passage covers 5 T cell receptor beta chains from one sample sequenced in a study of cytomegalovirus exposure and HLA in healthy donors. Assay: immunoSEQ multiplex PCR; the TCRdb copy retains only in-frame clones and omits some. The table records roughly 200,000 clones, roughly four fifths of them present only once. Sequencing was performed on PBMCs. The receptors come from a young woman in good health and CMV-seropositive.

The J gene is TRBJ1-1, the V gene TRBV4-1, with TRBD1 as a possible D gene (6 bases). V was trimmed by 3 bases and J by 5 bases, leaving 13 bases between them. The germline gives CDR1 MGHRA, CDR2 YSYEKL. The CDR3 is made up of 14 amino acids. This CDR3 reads CASSHHGTTTEAFF. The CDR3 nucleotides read TGCGCCAGCAGCCACCATGGGACAACTACTGAAGCTTTCTTT.

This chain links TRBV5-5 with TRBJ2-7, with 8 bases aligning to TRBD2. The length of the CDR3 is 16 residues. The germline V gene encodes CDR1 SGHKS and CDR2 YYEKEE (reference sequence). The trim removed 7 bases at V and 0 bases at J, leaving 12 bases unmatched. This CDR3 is CASAGLAGLSSYEQYF. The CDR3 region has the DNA TGTGCCAGCGCCGGGCTAGCGGGTCTTAGCTCCTACGAGCAGTACTTC.

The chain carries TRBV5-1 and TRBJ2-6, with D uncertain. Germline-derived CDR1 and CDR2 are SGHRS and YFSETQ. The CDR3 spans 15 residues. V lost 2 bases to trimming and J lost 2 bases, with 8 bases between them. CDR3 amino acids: CASSFSNTGANVLTF. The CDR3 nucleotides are TGCGCCAGCAGCTTCAGTAACACTGGGGCCAACGTCCTGACTTTC.

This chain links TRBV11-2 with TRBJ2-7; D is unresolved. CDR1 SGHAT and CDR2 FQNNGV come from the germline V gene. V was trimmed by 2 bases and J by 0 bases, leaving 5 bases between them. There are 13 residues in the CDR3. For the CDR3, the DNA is TGTGCCAGCAGCTTATCCCACTCCTACGAGCAGTACTTC. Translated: CASSLSHSYEQYF. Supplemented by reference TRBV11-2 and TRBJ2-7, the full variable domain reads EAGVAQSPRYKIIEKRQSVAFWCNPISGHATLYWYQQILGQGPKLLIQFQNNGVVDDSQLPKDRFSAERLKGVDSTLKIQPAKLEDSAVYLCASSLSHSYEQYFGPGTRLTVT.

CDR3 loop: CASSPLTRISDNEQFF. CDR3 sequence (DNA): TGTGCCAGCTCACCATTGACACGGATTTCGGACAATGAGCAGTTCTTC. The V call is TRBV18, the J call TRBJ2-1; D gene unclear. Deletions cut 2 bases from V and 5 bases from J, with 16 bases between. The CDR3 has 16 residues. Per the germline V gene, CDR1 is KGHSH and CDR2 is LQKENI.